The 12 T cell receptor beta chains below all came from one sample that was sequenced in a study of T cell repertoires in cytomegalovirus infection. TCRdb called the reads again in MiXCR, with one record for every CDR3 protein. Of nearly 650,000 distinct CDR3 sequences in the sample, roughly a quarter are singletons; the top ten hold less than 10%. Sequencing was done on a sample of CD8+ T cells from PBMCs. All receptors come from a human donor in good health (CMV status not recorded). Some clones in this sample may be carry-over from other donors' samples.

This clonotype has ten or more counts. The chain carries TRBV6-1 and TRBJ2-7; possible D gene TRBD1, 6 bases. The length of the CDR3 is 14 residues. Germline V gene sequence: CDR1 MNHNS, CDR2 SASEGT. V was shortened by 5 bases and J by 4 bases, with 15 bases between the two germline ends. CDR3 sequence: CASSPHQGRYEQYF. CDR3 coding DNA: TGTGCCAGCAGTCCACACCAGGGGCGGTACGAGCAGTACTTC.

This clonotype was counted only a few times. The genes are TRBV27 and TRBJ2-2; the D is unclear. V lost 3 bases and J lost 3, with 8 bases in between. Germline V gene lookup returns CDR1 MNHEY and CDR2 SMNVEV (reference sequence). CDR3 length: 14 amino acids. CDR3 DNA: TGTGCCAGCAGTTTTGGCCTACACACCGGGGAGCTGTTTTTT. Its translation: CASSFGLHTGELFF.

In its sample, this clonotype was seen a few times. The rearrangement links TRBV12-3 or TRBV12-4 to TRBJ2-3, with 9 bases that match TRBD2. This CDR3 has 16 residues. V shed 6 bases, J shed 1 base, and the junction held 8 bases outside the gene matches. The CDR3 region is CASRASGVDRTDTQYF. The CDR3 bases are TGTGCCAGCAGGGCTAGCGGGGTCGACCGCACAGATACGCAGTATTTT.

Only a few counts were recorded for this clonotype. The rearrangement uses TRBV6-5 and TRBJ2-1; D ambiguous. Germline V gives CDR1 MNHEY, CDR2 SVGAGI. V dropped 1 base and J dropped 0 bases, with 7 bases sitting between them. The CDR3 extends over 15 amino acids. The CDR3 DNA sequence: TGTGCCAGCAGTTACTTGAGGTCCTCCTACAATGAGCAGTTCTTC. Encoded protein: CASSYLRSSYNEQFF.

This clonotype was counted a single time. J is TRBJ1-1 and V is TRBV19, with D perhaps matching TRBD1 (5 bases). V lost 1 base to trimming and J lost 4 bases, with 7 bases between them. This CDR3 is 13 amino acids long. From germline, CDR1 is LNHDA and CDR2 SQIVND (reference sequence). The CDR3 sequence is CASSIGQITEAFF. CDR3 sequence (DNA): TGTGCCAGTAGTATAGGACAGATCACTGAAGCTTTCTTT.

The chain recombines TRBV20-1 with TRBJ2-3; D ambiguous. The V and J ends lost 6 bases and 2 bases respectively, with 6 bases between them. CDR3 length equals 11 residues. The germline gives CDR1 DFQATT, CDR2 SNEGSKA (reference sequence). Written as DNA, the CDR3 is TGCAGTGCGTGGGACACAGATACGCAGTATTTT. This codes for CSAWDTDTQYF.

The V gene is TRBV12-3 or TRBV12-4, the J gene TRBJ1-2; D possibly corresponds to TRBD1 (6 bases). The CDR3 runs to 14 residues. Deletions cut 8 bases from V and 2 bases from J, with 15 bases between. CDR3 coding DNA: TGTGCCAGCGGGGACATGGGGCTAAACTATGGCTACACCTTC. It codes for CASGDMGLNYGYTF.

J is TRBJ1-1 and V is TRBV19, with D unclear. Trimming left V 11 bases short and J 2 bases short, with 21 bases between. The CDR3 runs 15 residues. Germline V gene lookup returns CDR1 LNHDA and CDR2 SQIVND (reference sequence). The DNA for the CDR3 is TGTGCCGCCAGAGGTACGGGAGGAAGAAACACTGAAGCTTTCTTT. Amino acids: CAARGTGGRNTEAFF.

The chain links TRBV11-1 to TRBJ1-1, with D uncertain. The CDR3 consists of 13 residues. V lost 0 bases to trimming and J lost 6 bases, with 8 bases between them. Germline lookup yields CDR1 SGHAT and CDR2 FQDESV (reference sequence). The CDR3 loop is CASSLADKAEAFF. Written as DNA, the CDR3 is TGTGCCAGCAGCTTAGCTGATAAGGCTGAAGCTTTCTTT.

At least ten counts were recorded for this clonotype. This rearrangement joins TRBV7-9 to TRBJ1-5, with 7 bases that match TRBD1. V lost 5 bases and J lost 1; bases outside the gene matches: 2. Germline lookup yields CDR1 SEHNR and CDR2 FQNEAQ (reference sequence). The CDR3 is 14 amino acids. The CDR3 protein is CASSQGGSNQPQHF. DNA for the CDR3: TGTGCCAGCAGCCAGGGGGGCAGCAATCAGCCCCAGCATTTT.

The chain combines TRBV28 with TRBJ1-4, with D maybe TRBD1 (5 bases). The ends were cut back, 5 bases at V and 6 bases at J, with 10 bases in the middle. The germline gives CDR1 MDHEN, CDR2 SYDVKM. The CDR3 has 13 amino acids. The CDR3 region has the DNA TGTGCCAGCAGTCCGGGACTCTATGAAAAACTGTTTTTT. Translation: CASSPGLYEKLFF.

The chain has TRBV4-1 and TRBJ2-1; D is unresolved. Per germline, CDR1 MGHRA and CDR2 YSYEKL. The CDR3 totals 14 residues. Trimming took off 4 bases at V and 1 base at J, with 8 bases between the two ends. The CDR3 sequence is CASSPHGSYNEQFF. In DNA, the CDR3 is TGCGCCAGCAGCCCCCATGGATCCTACAATGAGCAGTTCTTC.